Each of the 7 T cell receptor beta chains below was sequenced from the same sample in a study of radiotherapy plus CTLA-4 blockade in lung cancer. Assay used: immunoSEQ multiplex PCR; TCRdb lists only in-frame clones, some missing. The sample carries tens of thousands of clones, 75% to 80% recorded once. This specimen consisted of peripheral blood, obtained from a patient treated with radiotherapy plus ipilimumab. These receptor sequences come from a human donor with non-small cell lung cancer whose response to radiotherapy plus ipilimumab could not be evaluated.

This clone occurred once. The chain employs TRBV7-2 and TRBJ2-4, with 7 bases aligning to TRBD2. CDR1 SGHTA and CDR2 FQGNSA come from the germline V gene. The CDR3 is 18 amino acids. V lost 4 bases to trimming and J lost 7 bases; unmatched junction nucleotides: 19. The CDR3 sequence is CASSSLGASGSYRNIQYF. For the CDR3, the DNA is TGTGCCAGCAGCTCCCTCGGGGCTAGCGGAAGCTATCGGAACATTCAGTACTTC.

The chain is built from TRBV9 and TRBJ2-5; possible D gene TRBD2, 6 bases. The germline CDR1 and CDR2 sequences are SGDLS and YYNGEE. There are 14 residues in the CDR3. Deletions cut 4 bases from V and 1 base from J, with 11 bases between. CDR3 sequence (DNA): TGTGCCAGCAGCCCCCGGACTACCCAAGAGACCCAGTACTTC. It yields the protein CASSPRTTQETQYF.

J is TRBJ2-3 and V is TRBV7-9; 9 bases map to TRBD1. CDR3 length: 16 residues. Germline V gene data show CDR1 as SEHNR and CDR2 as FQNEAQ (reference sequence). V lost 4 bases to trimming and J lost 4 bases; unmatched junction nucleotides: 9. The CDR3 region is CASSSGTGKDSDTQYF. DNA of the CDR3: TGTGCCAGCAGCTCTGGGACAGGGAAAGACTCAGATACGCAGTATTTT.

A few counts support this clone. The CDR3 is CAWTTSGTGSYEQFF. CDR3 nucleotides: TGTGCCTGGACCACATCCGGGACAGGGTCCTATGAGCAGTTCTTC. The chain combines TRBV30 with TRBJ2-1; the match to TRBD1 covers 9 bases. The J segment lost 8 bases and the V segment lost 4 bases, leaving 12 bases of the junction unmatched. Looked up from germline, CDR1 is GTSNPN and CDR2 is SVGIG (reference sequence). The CDR3 runs 15 residues.

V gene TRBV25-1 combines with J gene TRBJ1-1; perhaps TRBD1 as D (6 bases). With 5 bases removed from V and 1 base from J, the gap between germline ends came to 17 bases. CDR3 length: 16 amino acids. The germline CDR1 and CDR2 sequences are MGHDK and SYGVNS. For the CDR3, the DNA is TGTGCCAGCAGTTTGGGAGGGGGGTCGAGGAACACTGAAGCTTTCTTT. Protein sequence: CASSLGGGSRNTEAFF.

Here the CDR3 reads CASSVRAREGIDTQYF. The CDR3, as DNA: TGTGCCAGCAGCGTGAGGGCGCGGGAGGGGATAGATACGCAGTATTTT. V and J are TRBV9 and TRBJ2-3, with 9 positions matching TRBD2. The CDR3 is made up of 16 amino acids. The germline gives CDR1 SGDLS, CDR2 YYNGEE. With V trimmed by 2 bases and J by 5 bases, 9 bases remained unmatched.

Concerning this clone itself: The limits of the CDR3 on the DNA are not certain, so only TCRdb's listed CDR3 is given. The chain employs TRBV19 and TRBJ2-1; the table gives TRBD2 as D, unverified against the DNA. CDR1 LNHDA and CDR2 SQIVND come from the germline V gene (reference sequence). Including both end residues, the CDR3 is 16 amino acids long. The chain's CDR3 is CASTSGTSGRDNEQFF.